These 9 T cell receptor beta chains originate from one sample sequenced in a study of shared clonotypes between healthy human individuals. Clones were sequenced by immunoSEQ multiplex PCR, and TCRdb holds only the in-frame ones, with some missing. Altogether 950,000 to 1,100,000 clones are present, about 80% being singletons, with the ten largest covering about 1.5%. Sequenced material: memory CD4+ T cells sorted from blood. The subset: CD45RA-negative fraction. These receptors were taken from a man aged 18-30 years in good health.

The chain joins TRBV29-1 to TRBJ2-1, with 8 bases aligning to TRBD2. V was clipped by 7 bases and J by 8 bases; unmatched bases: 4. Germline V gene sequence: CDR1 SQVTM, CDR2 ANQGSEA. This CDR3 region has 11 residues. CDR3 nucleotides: TGCAGCGCCGGGGGGGATGATGAGCAGTTCTTC. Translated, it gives CSAGGDDEQFF.

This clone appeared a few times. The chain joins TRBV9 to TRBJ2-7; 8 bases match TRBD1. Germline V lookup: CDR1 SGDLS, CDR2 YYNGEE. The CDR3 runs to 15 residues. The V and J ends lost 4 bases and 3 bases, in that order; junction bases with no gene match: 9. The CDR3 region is CASSPGPGQVYEQYF. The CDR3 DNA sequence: TGTGCCAGCAGCCCCGGGCCGGGACAGGTCTACGAGCAGTACTTC. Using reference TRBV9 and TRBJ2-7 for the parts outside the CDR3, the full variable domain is DSGVTQTPKHLITATGQRVTLRCSPRSGDLSVYWYQQSLDQGLQFLIQYYNGEERAKGNILERFSAQQFPDLHSELNLSSLELGDSALYFCASSPGPGQVYEQYFGPGTRLTVT.

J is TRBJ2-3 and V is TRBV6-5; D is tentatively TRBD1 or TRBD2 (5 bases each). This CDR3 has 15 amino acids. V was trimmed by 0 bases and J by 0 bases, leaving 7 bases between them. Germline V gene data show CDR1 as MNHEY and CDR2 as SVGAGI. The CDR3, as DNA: TGTGCCAGCAGTTACTCGGGACCGAGCACAGATACGCAGTATTTT. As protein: CASSYSGPSTDTQYF.

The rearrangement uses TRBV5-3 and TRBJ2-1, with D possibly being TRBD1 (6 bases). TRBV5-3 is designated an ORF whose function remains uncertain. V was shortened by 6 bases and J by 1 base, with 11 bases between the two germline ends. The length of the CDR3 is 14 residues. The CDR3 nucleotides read TGTGCCAGAACCAGGGGTGGGTCCTACAATGAGCAGTTCTTC. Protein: CARTRGGSYNEQFF.

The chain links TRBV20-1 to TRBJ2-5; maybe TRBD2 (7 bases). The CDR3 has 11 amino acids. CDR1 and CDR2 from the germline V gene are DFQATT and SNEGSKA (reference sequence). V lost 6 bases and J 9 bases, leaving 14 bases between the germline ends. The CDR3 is CSAGGEGAQYF. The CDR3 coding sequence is TGCAGTGCCGGTGGGGAGGGGGCCCAGTACTTC.

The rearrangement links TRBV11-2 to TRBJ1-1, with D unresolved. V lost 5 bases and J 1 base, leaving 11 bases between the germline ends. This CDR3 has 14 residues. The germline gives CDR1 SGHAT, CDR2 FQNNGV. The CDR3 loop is CASSLAQANTEAFF. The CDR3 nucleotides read TGTGCCAGCAGCCTGGCCCAGGCGAACACTGAAGCTTTCTTT.

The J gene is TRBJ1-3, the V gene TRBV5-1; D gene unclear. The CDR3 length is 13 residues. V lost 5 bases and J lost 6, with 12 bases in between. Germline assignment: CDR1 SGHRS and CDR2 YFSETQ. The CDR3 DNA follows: TGCGCCAGCAGTCCTGGGGAGTCAAACACCATATATTTT. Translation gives CASSPGESNTIYF.

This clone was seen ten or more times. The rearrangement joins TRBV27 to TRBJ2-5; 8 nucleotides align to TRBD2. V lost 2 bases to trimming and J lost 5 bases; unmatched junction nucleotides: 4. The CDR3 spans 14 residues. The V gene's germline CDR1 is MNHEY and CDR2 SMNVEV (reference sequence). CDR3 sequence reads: CASSLRGGEETQYF. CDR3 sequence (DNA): TGTGCCAGCAGTTTACGGGGGGGCGAGGAGACCCAGTACTTC.

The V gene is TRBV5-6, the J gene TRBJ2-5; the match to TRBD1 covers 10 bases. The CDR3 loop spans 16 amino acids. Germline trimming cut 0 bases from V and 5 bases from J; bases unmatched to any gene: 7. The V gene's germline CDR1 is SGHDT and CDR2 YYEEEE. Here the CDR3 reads CASSLVGTGEKETQYF. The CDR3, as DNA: TGTGCCAGCAGCTTGGTTGGGACAGGGGAAAAGGAGACCCAGTACTTC.